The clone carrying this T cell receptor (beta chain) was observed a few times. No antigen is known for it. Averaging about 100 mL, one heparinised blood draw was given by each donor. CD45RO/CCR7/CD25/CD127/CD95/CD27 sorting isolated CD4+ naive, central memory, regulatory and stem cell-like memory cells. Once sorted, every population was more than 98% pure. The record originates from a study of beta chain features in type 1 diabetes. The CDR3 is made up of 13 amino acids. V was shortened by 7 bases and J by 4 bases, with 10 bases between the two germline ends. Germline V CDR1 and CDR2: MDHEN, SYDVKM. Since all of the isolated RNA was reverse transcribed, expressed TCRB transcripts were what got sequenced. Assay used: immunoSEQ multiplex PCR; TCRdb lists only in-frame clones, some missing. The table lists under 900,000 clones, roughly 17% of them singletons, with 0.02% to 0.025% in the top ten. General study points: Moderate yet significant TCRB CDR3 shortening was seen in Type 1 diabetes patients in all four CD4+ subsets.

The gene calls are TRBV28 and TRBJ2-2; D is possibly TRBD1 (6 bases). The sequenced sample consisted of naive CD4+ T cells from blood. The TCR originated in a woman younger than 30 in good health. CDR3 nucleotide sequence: TGTGCCAGCAAGGACAGTCCCACCGGGGAGCTGTTTTTT. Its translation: CASKDSPTGELFF.